A single sample is the source of the 12 T cell receptor beta chains below, sequenced in a study of T-cell reconstitution after alpha-beta-depleted transplantation in children. Unique molecular identifiers featured in how the TCRbeta library was prepared. TCRdb itself ran the PCR reads through MiXCR, one entry per CDR3 protein. The table records about 350,000 distinct CDR3 sequences, 15% to 20% of them present only once. The specimen comprised PBMCs, mostly from graft donor cells, sampled 360 days after TCRalphabeta/CD19-depleted stem cell transplant. The receptors come from a male patient aged 2-15 years who had a stem cell transplant for acute lymphoblastic leukemia, so the T cells may come from the graft donor.

This clonotype has just a few counts. The chain recombines TRBV7-4 with TRBJ2-1; 7 bases align to TRBD2. Trimming removed 5 bases from V and 1 base from J; junction bases left unmatched: 5. The germline CDR1 and CDR2 sequences are SGHVT and SQSDAQ. CDR3 size: 15 residues. This CDR3 is CASSPLADSYNEQFF. The CDR3 DNA reads TGTGCCAGCAGCCCCCTAGCGGATTCCTACAATGAGCAGTTCTTC. Combining the CDR3 with reference TRBV7-4 and TRBJ2-1 gives the whole variable domain GAGVSQSPRYKVAKRGRDVALRCDSISGHVTLYWYRQTLGQGSEVLTYSQSDAQRDKSGRPSGRFSAERPERSVSTLKIQRTEQGDSAVYLCASSPLADSYNEQFFGPGTRLTVL.

The gene calls are TRBV18 and TRBJ2-7, with TRBD1 as a possible D gene (6 bases). V was cut by 3 bases and J by 3 bases, with 9 bases left in between. This CDR3 comprises 13 residues. Germline V CDR1 and CDR2: KGHSH, LQKENI. The CDR3 spells CASSPRDNYEQYF. As DNA, the CDR3 is TGTGCCAGCTCACCCAGGGACAACTACGAGCAGTACTTC.

The chain combines TRBV4-3 with TRBJ2-3, with D perhaps matching TRBD1 (5 bases). V was clipped by 0 bases and J by 1 base, with 17 bases between them. The CDR3 has 18 residues. Germline values: CDR1 LGHNA, CDR2 YSLEER. The CDR3 nucleotides read TGCGCCAGCAGCCAAGATTTTAGGACATCTCACCGCACAGATACGCAGTATTTT. Translated, it gives CASSQDFRTSHRTDTQYF.

This clonotype was observed at least ten times. The V gene is TRBV12-3 or TRBV12-4, the J gene TRBJ2-2; 9 bases are a match to TRBD2. The CDR3 totals 17 residues. The junction had 10 bases not matched to a gene; V was cut back by 3 bases and J by 5 bases. CDR3 amino acids: CASSLIVGTSPTGELFF. Here the CDR3 DNA reads TGTGCCAGCAGTTTGATCGTCGGGACTAGCCCTACCGGGGAGCTGTTTTTT.

The J gene is TRBJ2-1, the V gene TRBV9; D possibly corresponds to TRBD2 (6 bases). Trimming removed 4 bases from V and 6 bases from J, with 17 bases in between. Germline CDR1 reads SGDLS; CDR2 reads YYNGEE. The CDR3 has 15 amino acids. The CDR3 DNA follows: TGTGCCAGCAGCCAGACCGTCCTCGGGAGCAATGAGCAGTTCTTC. This gives the protein CASSQTVLGSNEQFF.

This clonotype has a handful of counts. V usage is TRBV5-1 and J usage is TRBJ1-3, with 12 bases lining up with TRBD1. CDR1 is SGHRS, CDR2 YFSETQ, per germline. This CDR3 has 17 residues. J gave up 7 bases and V 0 bases, and 8 bases lay outside the gene matches. The CDR3 sequence: CASSLGPGTGGRNTIYF. The DNA of the CDR3 is TGCGCCAGCAGCTTGGGTCCCGGGACAGGGGGCAGGAACACCATATATTTT.

V gene TRBV10-3 combines with J gene TRBJ2-1; 13 bases are shared with TRBD2. The CDR3 length is 14 residues. The germline CDR1 and CDR2 sequences are ENHRY and SYGVKD. V lost 10 bases and J lost 3; bases outside the gene matches: 3. As DNA, the CDR3 is TGTGCCACCTGGACTAGCGGGAGCTACAATGAGCAGTTCTTC. Translation: CATWTSGSYNEQFF.

The chain has TRBV10-3 and TRBJ2-7; weak D call: TRBD2 (6 bases). V gave up 4 bases and J gave up 4 bases, with 11 bases separating them. Germline V lookup: CDR1 ENHRY, CDR2 SYGVKD. The CDR3 contains 13 residues. The CDR3 DNA reads TGTGCCATCAGTGTGACTAGTCGATACGAGCAGTACTTC. Protein sequence: CAISVTSRYEQYF.

The V gene is TRBV18, the J gene TRBJ1-6; D gene unclear. The CDR3 loop spans 14 amino acids. V lost 0 bases and J 7 bases, leaving 7 bases between the germline ends. Germline loops: CDR1 KGHSH, CDR2 LQKENI. Here the CDR3 reads CASSPPRGNSPLHF. In DNA, the CDR3 is TGTGCCAGCTCACCACCCCGCGGGAATTCACCCCTCCACTTT.

The chain links TRBV29-1 to TRBJ2-6, with 7 positions matching TRBD2. Losses at the gene ends were 4 bases for V and 6 bases for J; bases not matched to a gene: 3. Germline V gene sequence: CDR1 SQVTM, CDR2 ANQGSEA. The CDR3 is made up of 13 amino acids. The CDR3 DNA reads as TGCAGCGTTGTGGGGGGGGAGGCCAACGTCCTGACTTTC. Amino acids: CSVVGGEANVLTF.

V usage is TRBV6-2 or TRBV6-3 and J usage is TRBJ2-1, with D maybe TRBD2 (6 bases). CDR1 MNHEY and CDR2 SVGEGT come from the germline V gene. This CDR3 has 15 amino acids. Between the trimmed V and J ends, which lost 6 bases and 3 bases, there was a span of 15 bases. In nucleotides, the CDR3 is TGTGCCAGCAGCGACGGACTGGGGGGCTACAATGAGCAGTTCTTC. Translated: CASSDGLGGYNEQFF.

This clonotype was recorded a few times. The chain uses TRBV10-3 and TRBJ2-4; unclear D gene. Deletions cut 3 bases from V and 8 bases from J, with 20 bases between. This CDR3 contains 16 residues. Germline V gives CDR1 ENHRY, CDR2 SYGVKD. CDR3 residues: CAISDGFELLDDIQYF. The DNA for the CDR3 is TGTGCCATCAGTGATGGGTTCGAGCTTCTGGATGACATTCAGTACTTC.